Listed below are T cell receptor beta chains from one sample, sequenced in a study of cytomegalovirus exposure and HLA in healthy donors. Assay: immunoSEQ multiplex PCR; the TCRdb copy retains only in-frame clones and omits some. The sample consists of roughly 97,000 clones, roughly two thirds of them appearing once. The sequenced material came from PBMCs. Receptors were obtained from a man between 35 and 55 years old in good health and CMV-seronegative. The CDR3 runs from the conserved cysteine through the conserved F or W. D genes are given only for firm matches. Part of the rows lack a size; the others show once, few, many or a class for expanded clones.

>NA|TRBJ2-5|TRBV6-6|NA
CASSYSLGSGETQYF
TGTGCCAGCAGTTACTCTTTGGGCAGCGGAGAGACCCAGTACTTC
>NA|TRBJ2-1|TRBV28|TRBD2
CASSSPSGGFYEQFF
TGTGCCAGCAGTTCCCCCAGCGGGGGTTTTTATGAGCAGTTCTTC
>NA|TRBJ1-1|TRBV5-1|NA
CASNGGGYNTEAFF
TGCGCCAGCAATGGTGGAGGGTATAACACTGAAGCTTTCTTT
>NA|TRBJ2-1|TRBV2|NA
CASSEGRSSYNEQFF
TGTGCCAGCAGTGAAGGTCGGAGCTCCTACAATGAGCAGTTCTTC
>NA|TRBJ2-3|TRBV5-1|TRBD1
CASSPQGYRGRTDTQYF
TGCGCCAGCAGCCCCCAGGGGTACAGGGGCCGCACAGATACGCAGTATTTT
>NA|TRBJ2-7|TRBV28|NA
CASRPIVSYEQYF
TGTGCCAGCAGACCGATAGTGTCCTACGAGCAGTACTTC
>NA|TRBJ2-3|TRBV4-1|NA
CASSQGGRGSTDTQYF
TGCGCCAGCAGCCAAGGGGGGCGCGGTAGCACAGATACGCAGTATTTT
>NA|TRBJ2-5|TRBV1|NA
CTSSQDLDRTQETQYF
TGCACCAGCAGCCAAGATTTGGACAGAACCCAAGAGACCCAGTACTTC
>NA|TRBJ1-5|TRBV7-2|TRBD1
CASSLAPGGGSNQPQHF
TGTGCCAGCAGCTTAGCCCCAGGGGGCGGGAGCAATCAGCCCCAGCATTTT
>NA|TRBJ1-5|TRBV28|NA
CASRPGVSQPQHF
TGTGCCAGCAGGCCAGGGGTTAGCCAGCCCCAGCATTTT
>once|TRBJ2-5|TRBV2|NA
CASSDRNGQETQYF
TGTGCCAGCAGTGACCGCAACGGGCAAGAGACCCAGTACTTC
>NA|TRBJ2-3|TRBV4-1|TRBD1
CASSHGQGRGDTQYF
TGCGCCAGCAGCCACGGACAGGGGCGAGGAGATACGCAGTATTTT
>NA|TRBJ2-1|TRBV18|NA
CASSPPSVYNEQFF
TGTGCCAGCTCACCACCCTCCGTTTACAATGAGCAGTTCTTC
>NA|TRBJ1-2|TRBV5-6|NA
CASSADRELFIYGYTF
TGTGCCAGCAGCGCGGACAGAGAATTATTCATTTATGGCTACACCTTC
>NA|TRBJ2-7|TRBV10-3|NA
CAITDGSRDEQYF
TGTGCCATCACCGACGGATCCAGGGACGAGCAGTACTTC
>few|TRBJ1-5|TRBV5-1|NA
CASSLGGGNGYQPQHF
TGCGCCAGCAGCTTGGGTGGAGGGAATGGTTATCAGCCCCAGCATTTT
>NA|TRBJ1-2|TRBV19|NA
CASSIGEYGYTF
TGTGCCAGTAGTATAGGGGAGTATGGCTACACCTTC
>NA|TRBJ1-2|TRBV14|NA
CASSEGDYYGYTF
TGTGCCAGCAGCGAGGGGGATTACTATGGCTACACCTTC
>NA|TRBJ2-5|TRBV4-3|NA
CASSQGQRVETQYF
TGCGCCAGCAGCCAAGGCCAAAGAGTAGAGACCCAGTACTTC
>NA|TRBJ1-2|TRBV7-2|NA
CASTSGTLTNYGYTF
TGTGCCAGCACTAGCGGGACACTCACTAACTATGGCTACACCTTC
>NA|TRBJ2-2|TRBV2|TRBD2
CASSGDVAGGPGSTGELFF
TGTGCCAGCAGCGGGGACGTGGCGGGGGGACCCGGTTCTACCGGGGAGCTGTTTTTT
>NA|TRBJ2-7|TRBV7-8|NA
CASSLVPNYEQYF
TGTGCCAGCAGCTTGGTCCCTAATTACGAGCAGTACTTC
>NA|TRBJ2-2|TRBV9|NA
CASSIRDLNTGELFF
TGTGCCAGCAGCATCCGGGACTTAAACACCGGGGAGCTGTTTTTT
>NA|TRBJ1-3|TRBV19|TRBD1
CASHRGTEPVSGNTIYF
TGTGCCAGCCACCGTGGGACAGAACCAGTCTCTGGAAACACCATATATTTT
>few|TRBJ1-1|TRBV5-1|NA
CASSLGRPNTEAFF
TGCGCCAGCAGCTTGGGCAGGCCGAACACTGAAGCTTTCTTT
>NA|TRBJ2-1|TRBV6-5|NA
CASSYSKYWEQFF
TGTGCCAGCAGTTACTCGAAATACTGGGAGCAGTTCTTC
>NA|TRBJ2-3|TRBV7-9|TRBD2
CASSFLAGARWDTQYF
TGTGCCAGCAGCTTTTTAGCGGGGGCCCGATGGGATACGCAGTATTTT
>NA|TRBJ2-5|TRBV29-1|TRBD1
CSVSSGGLETQYF
TGCAGCGTCTCATCAGGGGGCTTGGAGACCCAGTACTTC
>few|TRBJ2-2|TRBV6-5|TRBD1
CASSRYQGESGELFF
TGTGCCAGCAGCCGATACCAGGGGGAATCGGGGGAGCTGTTTTTT
>NA|TRBJ2-5|TRBV5-1|TRBD1
CASSWGTGGEETQYF
TGCGCCAGCAGCTGGGGGACAGGGGGCGAAGAGACCCAGTACTTC
>NA|TRBJ2-3|TRBV11-1|NA
CASSLGTHTDTQYF
TGTGCCAGCAGCTTAGGGACACACACAGATACGCAGTATTTT
>NA|TRBJ2-5|TRBV2|NA
CASSEYRQETQYF
TGTGCCAGCAGTGAGTACCGGCAAGAGACCCAGTACTTC
>NA|TRBJ1-5|TRBV4-2|NA
CASSQDRVGQPQHF
TGTGCCAGCAGCCAAGATCGGGTCGGCCAGCCCCAGCATTTT
>NA|TRBJ2-7|TRBV27|TRBD1
CASSPEDRVAYEQYF
TGTGCCAGCAGCCCGGAGGACAGGGTGGCCTACGAGCAGTACTTC
>NA|TRBJ1-6|TRBV4-3|TRBD1
CASSQEPGQETPLHF
TGCGCCAGCAGCCAGGAGCCGGGACAGGAGACACCCCTCCACTTT
>NA|TRBJ2-3|TRBV7-2|TRBD1
CASSLTGADTQYF
TGTGCCAGCAGCTTAACAGGGGCAGATACGCAGTATTTT
>once|TRBJ1-2|TRBV25-1|NA
CASSEDRGEGYGGYTF
TGTGCCAGCAGTGAAGATCGGGGAGAGGGATATGGAGGCTACACCTTC
>NA|TRBJ2-3|TRBV4-3|NA
CASSPRTSARGDTQYF
TGCGCCAGCAGCCCAAGGACAAGCGCTAGAGGAGATACGCAGTATTTT